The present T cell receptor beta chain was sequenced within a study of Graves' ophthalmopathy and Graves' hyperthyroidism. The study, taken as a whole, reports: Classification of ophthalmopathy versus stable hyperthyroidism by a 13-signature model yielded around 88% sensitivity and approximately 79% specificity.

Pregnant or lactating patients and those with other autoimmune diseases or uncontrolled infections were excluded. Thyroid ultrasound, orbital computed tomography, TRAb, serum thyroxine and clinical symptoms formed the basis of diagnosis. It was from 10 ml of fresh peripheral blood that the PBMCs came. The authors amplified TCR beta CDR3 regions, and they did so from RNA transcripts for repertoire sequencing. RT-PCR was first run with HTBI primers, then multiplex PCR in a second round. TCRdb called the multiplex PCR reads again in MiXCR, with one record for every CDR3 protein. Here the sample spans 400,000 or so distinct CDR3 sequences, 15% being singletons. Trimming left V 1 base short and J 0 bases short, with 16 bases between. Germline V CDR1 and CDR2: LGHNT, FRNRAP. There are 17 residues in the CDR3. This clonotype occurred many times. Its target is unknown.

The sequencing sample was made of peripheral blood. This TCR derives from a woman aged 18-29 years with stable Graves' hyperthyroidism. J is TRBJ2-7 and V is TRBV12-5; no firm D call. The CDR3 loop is CASGLAYWSHHSYEQYF. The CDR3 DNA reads TGTGCTAGTGGTTTGGCCTATTGGTCCCACCACTCCTACGAGCAGTACTTC.